This T cell receptor (beta chain) was documented in a study of blood T cells in healthy people across ages. Overall study context: There was about one barcoded beta molecule captured by template switching per two T cells.

A word on this clonotype: The antigen is not known. Germline is not matched at one junction end, which may reflect a read error.

Study conclusions and caveats: Researchers said unsorted PBMCs prevented a conclusive naive versus antigen-experienced comparison. The long-lived group displayed more naive CD4+ cells, plus higher diversity, than the aged donors did. Per million T cells, TCR beta diversity dropped roughly linearly as age increased.

Next came a second PCR, run for roughly 6 to 11 cycles, which used a sample-barcoded 5' primer along with a J-beta primer mix. TCRdb passed the 5' RACE reads through MiXCR, listing each CDR3 protein once. The data show 450,000 to 700,000 distinct CDR3 sequences, 25% to 30% seen once. This clonotype was sampled from a woman between 65 and 79 years old in good health. The specimen was blood.

For the CDR3, the DNA is TGCGCCAGCAGCCCCCATCTCGGAGGGGGCACAGATACGCGGTATTTT. Protein: CASSPHLGGGTDTRYF. The gene calls are TRBV5-1 and TRBJ2-3; a possible D gene is TRBD1 (7 bases). The CDR3 is 16 amino acids. The germline V gene encodes CDR1 SGHRS and CDR2 YFSETQ.